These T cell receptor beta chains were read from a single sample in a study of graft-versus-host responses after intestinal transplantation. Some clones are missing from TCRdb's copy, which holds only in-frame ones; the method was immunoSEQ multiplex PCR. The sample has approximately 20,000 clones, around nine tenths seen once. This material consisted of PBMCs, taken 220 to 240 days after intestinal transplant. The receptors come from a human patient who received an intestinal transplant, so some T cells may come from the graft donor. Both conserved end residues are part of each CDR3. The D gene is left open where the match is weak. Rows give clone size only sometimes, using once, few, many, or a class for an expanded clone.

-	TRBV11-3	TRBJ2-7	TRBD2	TGTGCCAGCGGGACTAGCGGGGCTTACGAGCAGTACTTC	CASGTSGAYEQYF
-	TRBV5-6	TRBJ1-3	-	TGTGCCAGCAGCTTTAGTTGGGTTATCGGAAACTCCATATATTTT	CASSFSWVIGNSIYF
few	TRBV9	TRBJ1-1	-	TGTGCCAGCAGCGTAGACCCTGGAGGGCACCTCTTGAACACTGAAGCTTTCTTT	CASSVDPGGHLLNTEAFF
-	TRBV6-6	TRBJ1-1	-	TGTGCCAGCAGTTACCTACAGGGGAACACTGAAGCTTTCTTT	CASSYLQGNTEAFF
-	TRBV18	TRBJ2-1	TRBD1	TGTGCCAGCTCACCGACAGGGTCTCTGAATGAGCAGTTCTTC	CASSPTGSLNEQFF
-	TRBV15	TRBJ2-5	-	TGTGCCACCAGCAGACTGGGGGAAGAGACCCAGTACTTC	CATSRLGEETQYF
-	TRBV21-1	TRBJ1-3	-	TGTGCCAGCAGGGCTAGACTAGCTACACACGCACGAAACACCATATATTTT	CASRARLATHARNTIYF
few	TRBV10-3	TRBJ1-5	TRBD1	TGTGCCACCGCCTGGGGGGACAGGCTGAGCAATCAGCCCCAGCATTTT	CATAWGDRLSNQPQHF
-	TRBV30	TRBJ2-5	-	TGTGCCTGGAGTTCTCTCCTCTACAGTACGCACCAAGAGACCCAGTACTTC	CAWSSLLYSTHQETQYF
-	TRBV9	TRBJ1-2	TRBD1	TGTGCCAGCAGCGCTGGACAGGGGGCAGGCTATGGCTACACCTTC	CASSAGQGAGYGYTF
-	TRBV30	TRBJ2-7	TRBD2	TGTGCCTGGAGTGTATCCGAGCGGGGGTCCTCCTACGAGCAGTACTTC	CAWSVSERGSSYEQYF
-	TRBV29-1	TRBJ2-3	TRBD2	TGCAGCGTTGGAGGGACTAGCGGGGGCGGGGATACGCAGTATTTT	CSVGGTSGGGDTQYF
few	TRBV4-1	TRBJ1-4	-	TGCGCCAGCAGCCGGCGGGGAGGTGAAAAACTGTTTTTT	CASSRRGGEKLFF
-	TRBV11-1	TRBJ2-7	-	TGTGCCAGCAGCTCGTTTTGGGCAGCCGTCAACGAGCAGTACTTC	CASSSFWAAVNEQYF
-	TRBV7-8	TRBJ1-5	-	TGTGCCAGCAGCCCGGTTGATCAGCCCCAGCATTTT	CASSPVDQPQHF
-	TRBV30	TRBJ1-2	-	TGTGCCTGGAGTGTTTCAGTTGTTAACTATGGCTACACCTTC	CAWSVSVVNYGYTF
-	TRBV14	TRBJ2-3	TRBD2	TGTGCCAGCAGCCCGGGACTAGCGGGGGGCACAGATACGCAGTATTTT	CASSPGLAGGTDTQYF
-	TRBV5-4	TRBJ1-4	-	TGTGCCAGCAGCTTCTCGGGGATTAATGAAAAACTGTTTTTT	CASSFSGINEKLFF
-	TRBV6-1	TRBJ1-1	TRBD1	TGTGCCAGCTTCAGACAGGGCAACACTGAAGCTTTCTTT	CASFRQGNTEAFF
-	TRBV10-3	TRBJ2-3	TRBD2	TGTGCCATCAGTGAGCATCTAGGGACTAGCGGGGGCGATGGAGATACGCAGTATTTT	CAISEHLGTSGGDGDTQYF
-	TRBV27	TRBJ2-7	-	TGTGCCAGCAGTCTGGGGGGTAGCGGCTACGAGCAGTACTTC	CASSLGGSGYEQYF
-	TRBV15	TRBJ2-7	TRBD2	TGTGCCACCAGCAGAGGGTGGCTAGCGGGGGGTGTAGGCTACCGGATCGAGCAGTACTTC	CATSRGWLAGGVGYRIEQYF
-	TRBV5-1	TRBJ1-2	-	TGCGCCAGCAGCTTGGCGGGCAGCCGGGCATATGGCTACACCTTC	CASSLAGSRAYGYTF
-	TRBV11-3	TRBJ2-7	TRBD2	TGTGCCAGCAGCTTAGTTGGGAGCGGGGGAGGTAACGAGCAGTACTTC	CASSLVGSGGGNEQYF
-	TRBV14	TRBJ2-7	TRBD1	TGTGCCAGCAGCCCGGACAGGGGCGGTTACGAGCAGTACTTC	CASSPDRGGYEQYF
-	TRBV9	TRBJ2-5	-	TGTGCCAGCAGCGTGAGCCTAGGGGGAGAGACCCAGTACTTC	CASSVSLGGETQYF
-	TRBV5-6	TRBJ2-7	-	TGTGCCAGCAACTCCCCTCGTCCAGGGGTCAACGAGCAGTACTTC	CASNSPRPGVNEQYF
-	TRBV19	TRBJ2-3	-	TGTGCCAGTAGTCCCAGGGGAGATACGCAGTATTTT	CASSPRGDTQYF
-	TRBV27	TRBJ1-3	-	TGTGCCAGCAGGGCGGGGGGCCGGGGAAACACCATATATTTT	CASRAGGRGNTIYF
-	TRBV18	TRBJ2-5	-	TGTGCCAGCTCACCGAGGAAAGGGGGAGAGACCCAGTACTTC	CASSPRKGGETQYF
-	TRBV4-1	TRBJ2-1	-	TGCGCCAGCAGCCAAACTGGCTCCCCGAGCTCCTACAATGAGCAGTTCTTC	CASSQTGSPSSYNEQFF
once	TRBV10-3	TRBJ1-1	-	TGTGCCATACGGACGCTACCGAACACTGAAGCTTTCTTT	CAIRTLPNTEAFF
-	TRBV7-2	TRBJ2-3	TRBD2	TGTGCCAGCAGCCAGACTAGCGGGGCAAACACAGATACGCAGTATTTT	CASSQTSGANTDTQYF
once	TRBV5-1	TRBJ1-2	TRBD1	TGCGCCAGCAGCTTGGCGGGACAGAACTATGGCTACACCTTC	CASSLAGQNYGYTF
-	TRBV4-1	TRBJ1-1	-	TGCGCCAGCAGCCTCCGAGGGAGCTCTGCGACTGAAGCTTTCTTT	CASSLRGSSATEAFF
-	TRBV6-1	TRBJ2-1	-	TGTGCCAGCAGTGAACGTAGGTTCGACATTTACAATGAGCAGTTCTTC	CASSERRFDIYNEQFF
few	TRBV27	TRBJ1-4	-	TGTGCCAGCAGTTTCCCCAAACTGTTTTTT	CASSFPKLFF
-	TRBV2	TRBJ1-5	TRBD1	TGTGCCAGCACCCCGACAGGGACCGTGGAGCCCCAGCATTTT	CASTPTGTVEPQHF
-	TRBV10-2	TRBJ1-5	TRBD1	TGCGCCAGCAAACAGGGGATCAATCAGCCCCAGCATTTT	CASKQGINQPQHF
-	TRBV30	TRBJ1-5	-	TGTGCCTCCTCGTCCCATAGCAATCAGCCCCAGCATTTT	CASSSHSNQPQHF
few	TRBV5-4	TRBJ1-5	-	TGTGCCAGCAGCTTGCAGGCGATATGGGGCCAGCCCCAGCATTTT	CASSLQAIWGQPQHF
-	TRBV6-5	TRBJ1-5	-	TGTGCCAGCAAAGGGGCCGGTGGTCAGCCCCAGCATTTT	CASKGAGGQPQHF
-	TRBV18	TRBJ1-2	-	TGTGCCAGCTCACCACGGGGGCTGAACTATGGCTACACCTTC	CASSPRGLNYGYTF
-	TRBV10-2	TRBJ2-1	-	TGCGCCAGCAGTAGACAGGGTTTAGGCGGGGCGCAGTTCTTC	CASSRQGLGGAQFF
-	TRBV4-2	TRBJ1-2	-	TGTGCCAGCAGTCGTGCGGGGAACTATGGCTACACCTTC	CASSRAGNYGYTF
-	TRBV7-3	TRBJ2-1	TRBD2	TGTGCCAGCAGCTTTCGGGGGGGCTCAGGTGAGCAGTTCTTC	CASSFRGGSGEQFF
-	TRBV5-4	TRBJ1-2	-	TGTGCCAGCAGCTTGACGGGGAGCTATGGCTACACCTTC	CASSLTGSYGYTF
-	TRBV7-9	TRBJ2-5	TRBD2	TGTGCCAGCAGCTTAGCCGGGACTAGCGGGGGGTCAACGGAGACCCAGTACTTC	CASSLAGTSGGSTETQYF
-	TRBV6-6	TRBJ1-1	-	TGTGCCAGCAGTTACGGGGGGGTCGGGTTGAACACTGAAGCTTTCTTT	CASSYGGVGLNTEAFF
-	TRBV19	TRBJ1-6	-	TGTGCCAGTAGTATAGAGGATCTTAATTCACCCCTCCACTTT	CASSIEDLNSPLHF
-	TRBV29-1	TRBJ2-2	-	TGCAGCGTTTTTGACAGGTCGAACACCGGGGAGCTGTTTTTT	CSVFDRSNTGELFF